This TCR beta chain was sequenced for a study of beta chain features in type 1 diabetes. Study information: Cell yields, gender and age were similar in healthy donors and patients. Study-wide results and caveats: Whether HLA type affects TCRB rearrangement stayed undetermined in the present work. cDNA sequencing could over-represent cells with high TCR expression.

Expressed TCRB transcripts were sequenced because the entire RNA isolate underwent reverse transcription. TCRdb's copy holds only in-frame clones and misses some; the assay was immunoSEQ multiplex PCR. The sample carries some 410,000 clones, approximately 14% recorded once. As for this clone: Antigen specificity is unknown.

It was via CD45RO/CCR7/CD25/CD127/CD95/CD27 that CD4+ naive, central memory, regulatory and stem cell-like memory cells were sorted. Germline-derived CDR1 and CDR2 are SGDLS and YYNGEE. The junction had 7 bases not matched to a gene; V was cut back by 2 bases and J by 11 bases. The CDR3 is 12 residues long. Sample: naive CD4+ T cells from blood. This clonotype was sampled from a man aged 25-45 years in good health. The rearrangement uses TRBV9 and TRBJ2-7, with 7 bases that match TRBD1. The DNA for the CDR3 is TGTGCCAGCAGCGTCGGTGGACAGGAGAAGTACTTC. Protein product: CASSVGGQEKYF.